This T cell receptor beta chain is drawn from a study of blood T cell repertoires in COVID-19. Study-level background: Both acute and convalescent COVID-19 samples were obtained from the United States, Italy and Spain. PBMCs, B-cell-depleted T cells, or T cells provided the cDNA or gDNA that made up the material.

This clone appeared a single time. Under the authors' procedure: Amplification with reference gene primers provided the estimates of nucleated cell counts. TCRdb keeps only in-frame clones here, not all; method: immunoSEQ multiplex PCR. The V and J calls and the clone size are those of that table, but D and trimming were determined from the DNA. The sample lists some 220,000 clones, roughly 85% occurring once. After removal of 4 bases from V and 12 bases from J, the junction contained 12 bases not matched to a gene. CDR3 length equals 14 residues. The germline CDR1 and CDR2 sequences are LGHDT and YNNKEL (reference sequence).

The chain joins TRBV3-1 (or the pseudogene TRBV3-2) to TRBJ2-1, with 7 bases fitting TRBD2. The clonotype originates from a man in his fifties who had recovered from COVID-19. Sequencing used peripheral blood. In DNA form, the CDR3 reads TGTGCCAGCAGCCCAACGCCGGCGGGAGTAGGGCAGTTCTTC. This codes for CASSPTPAGVGQFF.